This T cell receptor beta chain was found in a study of spatial heterogeneity in lung cancer. Time point reported: sample taken at primary tumor resection. The input material, whole RNA from tumor, nontumor lung or frozen PBMC, was sequenced unsorted. TCRdb used MiXCR to reprocess the 5' RACE reads, holding one entry per CDR3 protein. The sample lists more than 85,000 distinct CDR3 sequences, roughly 9.5% occurring once. CDR3 length: 17 residues. V was pared by 5 bases and J by 0 bases, with 11 bases of the junction left unmatched. CDR1 is DFQATT and CDR2 is SNEGSKA in the germline V gene (reference sequence).

This material consisted of PBMCs, taken at surgery. The receptor was isolated from a male donor with early-stage non-small cell lung cancer. The chain has TRBV20-1 and TRBJ2-7, with TRBD2 matching over 12 bases. The CDR3 region has the DNA TGCAGTGCTCGAAGGGCGACTAGCGGGAGTTTCTCCTACGAGCAGTACTTC. Translation gives CSARRATSGSFSYEQYF.